A single sample is the source of the 24 T cell receptor beta chains below, sequenced in a study of CD8 T cells in ankylosing spondylitis. Via MiXCR, TCRdb re-called the 5' RACE reads, giving one row per CDR3 protein. The top ten hold roughly a fifth of the sample, which has around 220,000 distinct CDR3 sequences, about 11% seen once. The sample comprised blood, either unsorted or a sorted T cell fraction (not recorded which). Source of these receptors: a male donor with ankylosing spondylitis or in good health (not recorded which).

In its sample, this clonotype was seen once. This clone may be a read error of a much larger clone one base away. CDR3 bases: TGTGCCAGCAGCTTACAGGGAGAGACCCAGTTCTTC. The encoded protein is CASSLQGETQFF. The chain joins TRBV7-9 to TRBJ2-5; D is possibly TRBD1 or TRBD2 (5 bases each). TRBJ2-1 explains the end of the DNA better; the J call may be wrong. This CDR3 is 12 amino acids long. Per germline, CDR1 SEHNR and CDR2 FQNEAQ (reference sequence).

This clonotype was picked up many times. This chain uses TRBV7-9 with TRBJ1-5; the match to TRBD1 covers 7 bases. The CDR3 has 14 amino acids. The V and J ends lost 6 bases and 6 bases, in that order; junction bases with no gene match: 8. Germline CDR1 reads SEHNR; CDR2 reads FQNEAQ (reference sequence). In DNA form, the CDR3 reads TGTGCCAGCAGGGAACGGACAGGCGTTCAGCCCCAGCATTTT. Residues: CASRERTGVQPQHF.

The chain carries TRBV7-3 and TRBJ1-3; 7 nucleotides agree with TRBD1. The germline V gene has CDR1 SGHTA and CDR2 FQGTGA. V shed 5 bases, J shed 3 bases, and the junction held 7 bases outside the gene matches. The CDR3 is 15 residues long. CDR3 in DNA: TGTGCCAGCAGCCTCTCAGGGGGAAGTGGAAACACCATATATTTT. Its protein is CASSLSGGSGNTIYF.

The CDR3 region is CASSVWTGRETQYF. The CDR3 coding sequence is TGTGCCAGCAGTGTATGGACAGGGCGAGAGACCCAGTACTTC. The rearrangement links TRBV25-1 to TRBJ2-5; TRBD1 matches 8 bases. Germline lookup yields CDR1 MGHDK and CDR2 SYGVNS. V trimming: 4 bases; J trimming: 4 bases; junction bases outside the gene matches: 5. The length of the CDR3 is 14 residues.

This clonotype appeared many times. This chain links TRBV21-1 with TRBJ2-7; the table's D gene call, TRBD1, was not cross checked with the DNA. TRBV21-1 constitutes a pseudogene. This CDR3 comprises 18 residues. In nucleotides, the CDR3 is TGTGCCAGCAGCCAGCTAGGACGGGGCCACCTTACTGGGAACGAGCAGTACTTC. It translates to CASSQLGRGHLTGNEQYF.

This clonotype came up many times. The chain employs TRBV28 and TRBJ2-7; 8 bases line up with TRBD1. The ends lost 3 bases at V and 5 bases at J; junction bases unmatched: 6. The CDR3 has 14 residues. Germline V lookup: CDR1 MDHEN, CDR2 SYDVKM. CDR3 sequence (DNA): TGTGCCAGCAGTTTTGGGACAGGAACCGACGAGCAGTACTTC. It specifies CASSFGTGTDEQYF. Filled out from reference TRBV28 and TRBJ2-7, the complete variable domain reads DVKVTQSSRYLVKRTGEKVFLECVQDMDHENMFWYRQDPGLGLRLIYFSYDVKMKEKGDIPEGYSVSREKKERFSLILESASTNQTSMYLCASSFGTGTDEQYFGPGTRLTVT.

This clonotype was found many times. The chain employs TRBV12-3 or TRBV12-4 and TRBJ2-5; TRBD2 matches 7 bases. This CDR3 has 14 amino acids. V was clipped by 1 base and J by 6 bases; unmatched bases: 5. The CDR3 protein is CASSLGGLEQTQYF. The DNA for the CDR3 is TGTGCCAGCAGTTTAGGTGGACTAGAGCAGACCCAGTACTTC.

This clonotype has ten or more counts. This chain uses TRBV20-1 with TRBJ1-5; tentatively, D is TRBD1 (5 bases). Trimming left V 0 bases short and J 1 base short, with 13 bases between. Germline V lookup: CDR1 DFQATT, CDR2 SNEGSKA (reference sequence). The length of the CDR3 is 16 residues. For the CDR3, the DNA is TGCAGTGCTAGAGATTCGGGGGGGAAGAGCAATCAGCCCCAGCATTTT. It is translated as CSARDSGGKSNQPQHF.

This clonotype was recorded at least ten times. This chain uses TRBV10-3 with TRBJ2-3; TRBD2 matches 11 bases. After removal of 4 bases from V and 2 bases from J, the junction contained 2 bases not matched to a gene. Germline V gives CDR1 ENHRY, CDR2 SYGVKD. The CDR3 totals 15 residues. CDR3 sequence reads: CAISVAGGPTDTQYF. CDR3 nucleotide sequence: TGTGCCATCAGTGTAGCGGGGGGGCCCACAGATACGCAGTATTTT.

This clonotype was seen many times. The V and J genes are TRBV5-1 and TRBJ1-5, with D perhaps TRBD1 (6 bases). Germline CDR1 is SGHRS and CDR2 is YFSETQ. The CDR3 length is 13 residues. The V end lost 7 bases, the J end lost 4 bases, and 12 bases lay between the germline ends. CDR3 sequence: CASGFDRNQPQHF. CDR3 DNA: TGCGCCAGCGGATTTGACAGGAATCAGCCCCAGCATTTT. The full variable domain, its missing parts supplied by reference TRBV5-1 and TRBJ1-5, is KAGVTQTPRYLIKTRGQQVTLSCSPISGHRSVSWYQQTPGQGLQFLFEYFSETQRNKGNFPGRFSGRQFSNSRSEMNVSTLELGDSALYLCASGFDRNQPQHFGDGTRLSIL.

This clonotype was detected ten times or more. The chain uses TRBV7-2 and TRBJ1-5; D might be TRBD1 (5 bases). V dropped 2 bases and J dropped 7 bases, with 12 bases sitting between them. The CDR3 runs to 14 residues. Germline V gene data show CDR1 as SGHTA and CDR2 as FQGNSA. CDR3 protein: CASSLRGEGQPQHF. The CDR3 DNA follows: TGTGCCAGCAGCTTACGGGGGGAAGGACAGCCCCAGCATTTT.

There are many counts of this clonotype. The V gene is TRBV14, the J gene TRBJ2-1; D is undetermined. Germline CDR1 SGHDN, CDR2 FVKESK. This CDR3 comprises 14 residues. Between the trimmed V and J ends, which lost 2 bases and 8 bases, there was a span of 13 bases. Here the CDR3 reads CASSQRAGFDEQFF. In DNA form, the CDR3 reads TGTGCCAGCAGCCAACGCGCAGGTTTTGATGAGCAGTTCTTC.

This clonotype was seen many times. J is TRBJ1-1 and V is TRBV5-1; TRBD1 matches at 9 bases. Losses at the gene ends were 4 bases for V and 6 bases for J; bases not matched to a gene: 10. In germline, CDR1 is SGHRS, CDR2 YFSETQ. CDR3 length: 15 residues. As DNA, the CDR3 is TGCGCCAGCAGCAAAGGGACAGGGCGGAGCGCTGAAGCTTTCTTT. Its protein product is CASSKGTGRSAEAFF.

This clonotype was seen a handful of times. This chain links TRBV20-1 with TRBJ1-2; 8 nucleotides match TRBD1. The CDR3 loop spans 13 amino acids. From germline, CDR1 is DFQATT and CDR2 SNEGSKA (reference sequence). CDR3 amino acids: CRGARGPDYGYTF. CDR3 coding DNA: TGCAGGGGGGCCAGGGGGCCCGACTATGGCTACACCTTC.

Comments on this clonotype: A read error may be the cause here, since a much bigger clone is one base away. The chain's CDR3 is CASSLYAAANTGKLFF. The CDR3 DNA reads TGTGCCAGCAGCTTATATGCGGCCGCGAACACCGGGAAGCTGTTTTTT. The rearrangement uses TRBV7-2 and TRBJ2-2; tentative D call: TRBD2 (5 bases). The length of the CDR3 is 16 residues. Germline values: CDR1 SGHTA, CDR2 FQGNSA. The whole variable domain, filled in from reference TRBV7-2 and TRBJ2-2, reads GAGVSQSPSNKVTEKGKDVELRCDPISGHTALYWYRQSLGQGLEFLIYFQGNSAPDKSGLPSDRFSAERTGGSVSTLTIQRTQQEDSAVYLCASSLYAAANTGKLFFGEGSRLTVL.

In its sample, this clonotype was seen many times. The gene calls are TRBV7-9 and TRBJ1-6; tentative D call: TRBD1 (5 bases). Per the germline V gene, CDR1 is SEHNR and CDR2 is FQNEAQ (reference sequence). V dropped 5 bases and J dropped 4 bases, with 15 bases sitting between them. This CDR3 is 16 amino acids long. CDR3 coding DNA: TGTGCCAGCAGCCAAGGCAGCGGGGGTTATAATTCACCCCTCCACTTT. This sequence encodes CASSQGSGGYNSPLHF.

This clonotype was detected many times. This chain links TRBV6-5 with TRBJ2-1, with D perhaps TRBD2 (7 bases). The CDR3 consists of 16 residues. Trimming left V 0 bases short and J 2 bases short, with 11 bases between. From germline, CDR1 is MNHEY and CDR2 SVGAGI. CDR3 region: CASSYSSGGPYNEQFF. The CDR3 bases are TGTGCCAGCAGTTACTCATCGGGGGGCCCCTACAATGAGCAGTTCTTC.

The chain carries TRBV7-3 and TRBJ2-1; D is tentatively TRBD1 or TRBD2 (5 bases each). The CDR3 runs 13 residues. CDR1 and CDR2 (germline): SGHTA, FQGTGA. V lost 6 bases and J 8 bases, leaving 14 bases between the germline ends. As DNA, the CDR3 is TGTGCCAGCAGTCGGGACCAGAGCCATGAGCAGTTCTTC. Translation gives CASSRDQSHEQFF.

The sample holds many counts of this clonotype. J is TRBJ1-4 and V is TRBV19; unclear D gene. Trimming removed 7 bases at V and 8 bases at J, with 20 bases between. Germline lookup yields CDR1 LNHDA and CDR2 SQIVND (reference sequence). This CDR3 comprises 15 residues. CDR3 coding DNA: TGTGCCAGTACTCTAGAGGGCCTACCCATCGAAAAACTGTTTTTT. Its translation: CASTLEGLPIEKLFF.

Comments on this clonotype: It may be a read error: a sequence one base away is much more abundant. The rearrangement uses TRBV6-2 or TRBV6-3 and TRBJ2-2, with 10 bases matching TRBD1. This CDR3 region has 16 residues. The V gene's germline CDR1 is MNHEY and CDR2 SVGEGT. The CDR3: CANSPLRTGGTGELFF. CDR3 nucleotides: TGTGCCAACAGTCCCCTCCGGACAGGGGGCACCGGGGAGCTGTTTTTT.

The CDR3 DNA sequence: TGTGCCAGCAGTCCGGAGGACAGGGGGGGGACCCAGTACTTC. Amino acid sequence: CASSPEDRGGTQYF. The chain employs TRBV12-3 or TRBV12-4 and TRBJ2-5; TRBD1 matches 10 bases. V dropped 5 bases and J dropped 7; count of bases not matched to a gene: 7. This CDR3 is 14 amino acids long.

This clonotype was counted a few times. The chain uses TRBV28 and TRBJ1-5; perhaps TRBD1 as D (5 bases). The CDR3 totals 14 residues. V lost 2 bases and J lost 4, with 9 bases in between. Per germline, CDR1 MDHEN and CDR2 SYDVKM. CDR3 sequence: CASSLGGLNQPQHF. DNA for the CDR3: TGTGCCAGCAGTTTAGGGGGTCTGAATCAGCCCCAGCATTTT.

This clonotype was recorded at least ten times. The V and J genes are TRBV20-1 and TRBJ2-7; TRBD1 matches 7 bases. With 1 base clipped from V and 3 bases from J, the junction kept 9 bases outside the gene matches. The CDR3 has 15 residues. Per the germline V gene, CDR1 is DFQATT and CDR2 is SNEGSKA (reference sequence). The CDR3 coding sequence is TGCAGTGCTAGAGGGGCCAGGGGGAGAAACTACGAGCAGTACTTC. It encodes CSARGARGRNYEQYF.

Ten or more counts support this clonotype. The chain carries TRBV28 and TRBJ2-3; the D is unclear. Trimming removed 3 bases at V and 3 bases at J, with 10 bases between. Per germline, CDR1 MDHEN and CDR2 SYDVKM. CDR3 length: 14 residues. The CDR3 here is CASSFKRVTDTQYF. Written as DNA, the CDR3 is TGTGCCAGCAGTTTTAAAAGGGTGACAGATACGCAGTATTTT.